The T cell receptor beta chain described here comes from a study of blood T cell repertoires in COVID-19. This clone was recorded a few times. Generated by immunoSEQ multiplex PCR, the TCRdb table keeps only in-frame clones and is missing some. The table shows approximately 280,000 clones, with about 90% occurring only once. V dropped 1 base and J dropped 4 bases, with 11 bases sitting between them. Germline values: CDR1 MGHRA, CDR2 YSYEKL. The CDR3 is 15 amino acids. The genes are TRBV4-1 and TRBJ1-5; possible D gene TRBD1, 5 bases. The receptor was derived from a woman in her twenties or thirties who had recovered from COVID-19. Material: peripheral blood. CDR3 protein: CASSQVFSGNQPQHF. Here the CDR3 DNA reads TGCGCCAGCAGCCAAGTTTTTTCAGGGAATCAGCCCCAGCATTTT.